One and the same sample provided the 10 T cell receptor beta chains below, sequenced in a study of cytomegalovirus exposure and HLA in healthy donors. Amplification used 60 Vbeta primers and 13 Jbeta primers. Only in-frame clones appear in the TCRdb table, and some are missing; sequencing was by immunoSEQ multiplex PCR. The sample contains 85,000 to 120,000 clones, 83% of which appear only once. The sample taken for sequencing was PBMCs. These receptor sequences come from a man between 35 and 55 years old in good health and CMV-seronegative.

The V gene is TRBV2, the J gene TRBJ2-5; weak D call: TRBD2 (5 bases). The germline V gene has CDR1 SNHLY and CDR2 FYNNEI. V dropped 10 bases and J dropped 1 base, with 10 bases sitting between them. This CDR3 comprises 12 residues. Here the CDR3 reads CAIDYAQETQYF. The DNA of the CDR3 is TGTGCCATCGACTACGCCCAAGAGACCCAGTACTTC.

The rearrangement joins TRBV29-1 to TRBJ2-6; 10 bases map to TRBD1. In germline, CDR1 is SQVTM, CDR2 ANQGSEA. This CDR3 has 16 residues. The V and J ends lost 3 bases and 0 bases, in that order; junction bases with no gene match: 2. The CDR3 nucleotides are TGCAGCGTTGAGACAGGGGGCAGCTCTGGGGCCAACGTCCTGACTTTC. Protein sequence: CSVETGGSSGANVLTF.

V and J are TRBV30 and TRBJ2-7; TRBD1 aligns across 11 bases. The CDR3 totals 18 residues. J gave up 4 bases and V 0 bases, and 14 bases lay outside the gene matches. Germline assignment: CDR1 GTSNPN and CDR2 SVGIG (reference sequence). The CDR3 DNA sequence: TGTGCCTGGAGTGTGATGGAATATGGGGGACAGGGGGTATACGAGCAGTACTTC. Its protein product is CAWSVMEYGGQGVYEQYF.

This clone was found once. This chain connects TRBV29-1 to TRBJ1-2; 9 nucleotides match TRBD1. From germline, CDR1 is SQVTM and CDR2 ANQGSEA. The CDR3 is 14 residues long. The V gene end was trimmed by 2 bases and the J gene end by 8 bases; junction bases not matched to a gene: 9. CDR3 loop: CSVEWGQGEKGYTF. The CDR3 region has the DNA TGCAGCGTTGAATGGGGACAGGGAGAGAAAGGCTACACCTTC.

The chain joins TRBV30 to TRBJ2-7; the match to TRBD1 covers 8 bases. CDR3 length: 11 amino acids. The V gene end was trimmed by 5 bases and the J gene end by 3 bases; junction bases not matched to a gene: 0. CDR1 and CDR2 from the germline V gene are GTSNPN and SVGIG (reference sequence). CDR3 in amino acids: CAWGQGYEQYF. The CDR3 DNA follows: TGTGCCTGGGGACAGGGCTACGAGCAGTACTTC.

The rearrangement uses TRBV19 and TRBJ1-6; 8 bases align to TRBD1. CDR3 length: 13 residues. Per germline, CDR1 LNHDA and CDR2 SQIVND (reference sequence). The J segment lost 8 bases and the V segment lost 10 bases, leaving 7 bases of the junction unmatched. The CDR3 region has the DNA TGTGCCACTAAGACAGGGGAGGATTCACCCCTCCACTTT. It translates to CATKTGEDSPLHF.

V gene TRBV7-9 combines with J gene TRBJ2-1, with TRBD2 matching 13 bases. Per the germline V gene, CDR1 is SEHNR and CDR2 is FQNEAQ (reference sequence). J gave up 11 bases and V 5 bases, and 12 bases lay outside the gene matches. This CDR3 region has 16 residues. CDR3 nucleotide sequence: TGTGCCAGCAGCAGAGCAGGACTAGCGGGGGTGGATCAGCAGTTCTTC. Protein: CASSRAGLAGVDQQFF.

The CDR3 DNA follows: TGTGCCAGCAGCCCGATCGGACAGGGTGATGGCTACACCTTC. As protein: CASSPIGQGDGYTF. The chain recombines TRBV6-1 with TRBJ1-2, with TRBD1 matching over 8 bases. The J segment lost 6 bases and the V segment lost 6 bases, leaving 9 bases of the junction unmatched. Germline V gene lookup returns CDR1 MNHNS and CDR2 SASEGT. CDR3 length: 14 residues.

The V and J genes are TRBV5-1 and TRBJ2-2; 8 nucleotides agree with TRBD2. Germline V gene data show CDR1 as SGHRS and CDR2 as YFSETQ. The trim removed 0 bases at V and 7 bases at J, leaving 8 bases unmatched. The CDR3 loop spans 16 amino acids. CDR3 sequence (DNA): TGCGCCAGCAGCTTGGCCGGGGGGGCCCAGGACGGGGAGCTGTTTTTT. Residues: CASSLAGGAQDGELFF. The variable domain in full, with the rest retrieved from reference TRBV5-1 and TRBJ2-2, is KAGVTQTPRYLIKTRGQQVTLSCSPISGHRSVSWYQQTPGQGLQFLFEYFSETQRNKGNFPGRFSGRQFSNSRSEMNVSTLELGDSALYLCASSLAGGAQDGELFFGEGSRLTVL.

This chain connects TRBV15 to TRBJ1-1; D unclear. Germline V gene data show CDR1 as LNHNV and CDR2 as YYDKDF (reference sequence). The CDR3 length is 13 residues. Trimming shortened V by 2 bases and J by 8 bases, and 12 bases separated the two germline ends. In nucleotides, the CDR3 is TGTGCCACCAGCAGACTTTTAGTAGCCGAAGCTTTCTTT. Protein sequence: CATSRLLVAEAFF.